Listed below are T cell receptor beta chains from one sample, sequenced in a study of cytomegalovirus exposure and HLA in healthy donors. TCRdb's copy holds only in-frame clones and misses some; the assay was immunoSEQ multiplex PCR. Here the sample spans around 150,000 clones, 80% being singletons. Source material: PBMCs. The receptors shown here come from a man aged 25-45 years in good health and CMV-seronegative. CDR3s include the opening cysteine and the closing phenylalanine or tryptophan. D genes are given only for firm matches. Part of the rows lack a size; the others show once, few, many or a class for expanded clones.

>TRBJ2-1|-|-|TRBV5-1
CASSPPLADEQFF
TGCGCCAGCAGCCCGCCGTTGGCTGATGAGCAGTTCTTC
>TRBJ2-7|-|-|TRBV14
CASSRSSYYEQYF
TGTGCCAGCAGCCGTTCGAGCTACTACGAGCAGTACTTC
>TRBJ2-2|-|-|TRBV9
CASSVAPRVGGRGELFF
TGTGCCAGCAGCGTAGCCCCCCGCGTAGGGGGTCGCGGGGAGCTGTTTTTT
>TRBJ2-2|TRBD1|once|TRBV15
CATSEDRVNTGELFF
TGTGCCACCAGCGAGGACAGGGTGAACACCGGGGAGCTGTTTTTT
>TRBJ2-7|TRBD1|-|TRBV5-1
CASSLGQGAPGSYEQYF
TGCGCCAGCAGCTTAGGTCAGGGGGCTCCTGGGTCCTACGAGCAGTACTTC
>TRBJ1-5|TRBD1|-|TRBV19
CASSFRSGTGENF
TGTGCCAGTAGTTTTCGATCCGGGACAGGGGAGAATTTT
>TRBJ1-2|-|-|TRBV7-9
CASSSGTWEDYGYTF
TGTGCCAGCAGCTCCGGGACTTGGGAGGACTATGGCTACACCTTC
>TRBJ1-1|-|few|TRBV5-1
CASSLAPGNTEAFF
TGCGCCAGCAGCTTGGCACCAGGGAACACTGAAGCTTTCTTT
>TRBJ2-7|TRBD1|-|TRBV6-5
CASRTGGGEQYF
TGTGCCAGTCGGACAGGGGGGGGAGAGCAGTACTTC
>TRBJ2-7|-|-|TRBV10-1
CASSQSISSYEQYF
TGCGCCAGCAGCCAGTCCATAAGCTCCTACGAGCAGTACTTC
>TRBJ1-1|TRBD1|-|TRBV4-1
CASSQRTGGNTEAFF
TGCGCCAGCAGCCAGAGGACAGGGGGGAACACTGAAGCTTTCTTT
>TRBJ2-3|-|-|TRBV13
CASSLGLSSPSTDTQYF
TGTGCCAGCAGCTTAGGCCTAAGTAGCCCAAGCACAGATACGCAGTATTTT
>TRBJ1-3|TRBD1|-|TRBV6-1
CASSEDRASGNTIYF
TGTGCCAGCAGTGAGGACAGGGCATCTGGAAACACCATATATTTT
>TRBJ1-1|-|-|TRBV6-1
CASSRVRGQNTEAFF
TGTGCCAGCAGTAGAGTCAGGGGCCAGAACACTGAAGCTTTCTTT
>TRBJ2-2|-|-|TRBV5-1
CASSAGRANTGELFF
TGCGCCAGCAGCGCAGGGCGCGCGAACACCGGGGAGCTGTTTTTT
>TRBJ1-1|-|-|TRBV28
CASSQVTDEEAFF
TGTGCCAGCAGTCAAGTGACAGATGAGGAAGCTTTCTTT
>TRBJ2-7|TRBD1|-|TRBV5-1
CASREGTGVYEQYF
TGCGCCAGCAGGGAGGGGACAGGGGTCTACGAGCAGTACTTC
>TRBJ2-1|TRBD2|-|TRBV19
CASTTGLAGGNEQFF
TGTGCCAGTACCACGGGACTAGCGGGAGGTAATGAGCAGTTCTTC
>TRBJ2-5|-|-|TRBV5-4
CASSWTGTGTQYF
TGTGCCAGCAGCTGGACGGGGACTGGGACCCAGTACTTC
>TRBJ2-2|-|-|TRBV4-1
CASSHSARTNTGELFF
TGCGCCAGCAGCCATTCCGCCAGGACGAACACCGGGGAGCTGTTTTTT
>TRBJ2-1|-|-|TRBV27
CASRTGTRVGGEQFF
TGTGCCAGCAGGACCGGGACCCGGGTGGGGGGTGAGCAGTTCTTC
>TRBJ1-4|TRBD1|-|TRBV19
CASSMLGQAGEKLFF
TGTGCCAGTAGTATGTTGGGACAGGCGGGTGAAAAACTGTTTTTT
>TRBJ2-3|TRBD2|-|TRBV6-4
CASSASGERTDTQYF
TGTGCCAGCAGTGCCAGCGGGGAACGCACAGATACGCAGTATTTT
>TRBJ1-4|-|few|TRBV12-5
CASTPGGEAGEKLFF
TGTGCTAGTACCCCCGGGGGGGAGGCAGGGGAAAAACTGTTTTTT
>TRBJ2-1|TRBD2|-|TRBV14
CASSHRTSGRKYNEQFF
TGTGCCAGCAGCCACCGGACTAGCGGGAGGAAGTACAATGAGCAGTTCTTC
>TRBJ1-5|-|-|TRBV19
CASSTQAYSNQPQHF
TGTGCCAGTAGTACTCAGGCGTATAGCAATCAGCCCCAGCATTTT
>TRBJ2-7|-|-|TRBV2
CASSDTWGGDEQYF
TGTGCCAGCAGTGACACGTGGGGGGGCGACGAGCAGTACTTC
>TRBJ1-2|-|-|TRBV7-9
CASSLTEKNGYGYTF
TGTGCCAGCAGCTTAACGGAGAAAAACGGCTATGGCTACACCTTC
>TRBJ1-5|-|-|TRBV28
CASSFPLLLDQPQHF
TGTGCCAGCAGTTTTCCTCTCTTGCTAGACCAGCCCCAGCATTTT
>TRBJ1-1|-|-|TRBV5-4
CASSLRVNMNTEAFF
TGTGCCAGCAGCTTGCGGGTTAATATGAACACTGAAGCTTTCTTT
>TRBJ2-5|TRBD2|-|TRBV4-2
CASSQGSSGASRLGTQYF
TGTGCCAGCAGCCAAGGGAGTAGCGGGGCATCTCGTCTTGGGACCCAGTACTTC
>TRBJ1-5|TRBD1|once|TRBV2
CASRSTGGDYSNQPQHF
TGTGCCAGCAGATCGACAGGGGGAGACTATAGCAATCAGCCCCAGCATTTT
>TRBJ1-5|-|-|TRBV7-6
CASSLGTNQPQHF
TGTGCCAGCAGCTTGGGGACAAATCAGCCCCAGCATTTT
>TRBJ1-3|-|once|TRBV28
CASSETDSSGNTIYF
TGTGCCAGCAGTGAGACAGACAGCTCTGGAAACACCATATATTTT
>TRBJ1-1|TRBD1|few|TRBV6-5
CASSYLRGQGAEAFF
TGTGCCAGCAGTTACCTAAGGGGACAGGGGGCCGAAGCTTTCTTT
>TRBJ2-3|TRBD2|-|TRBV7-2
CASSTRLAGGITDTQYF
TGTGCCAGCAGCACCCGACTAGCGGGGGGTATCACAGATACGCAGTATTTT
>TRBJ1-1|-|-|TRBV5-1
CASSFNSPGITEAFF
TGCGCCAGCAGCTTTAATTCGCCAGGGATCACTGAAGCTTTCTTT
>TRBJ2-3|TRBD2|few|TRBV19
CASSRTGTSRDTQYF
TGTGCCAGTAGTCGCACCGGGACTAGTAGAGATACGCAGTATTTT
>TRBJ1-1|-|few|TRBV15
CATSRVQRTEAFF
TGTGCCACCAGCAGAGTCCAGAGGACTGAAGCTTTCTTT
>TRBJ1-4|-|few|TRBV7-3
CASSSPDEKLFF
TGTGCCAGCAGCTCCCCGGATGAAAAACTGTTTTTT
>TRBJ2-7|TRBD2|-|TRBV9
CASSVGGTSGSYEQYF
TGTGCCAGCAGCGTAGGGGGGACTAGCGGGAGCTACGAGCAGTACTTC
>TRBJ2-7|TRBD2|-|TRBV28
CASGTTALLEQYF
TGTGCCAGCGGGACTACCGCCCTACTTGAGCAGTACTTC
>TRBJ1-6|-|-|TRBV19
CASSMVTGRNSPLHF
TGTGCCAGTAGTATGGTGACAGGACGTAATTCACCCCTCCACTTT
>TRBJ1-2|-|-|TRBV7-8
CASSPRRFGYTF
TGTGCCAGCAGCCCGAGGCGCTTTGGCTACACCTTC
>TRBJ1-1|-|-|TRBV6-1
CASSATGLLDLEAFF
TGTGCCAGCAGTGCAACGGGACTTCTGGATCTTGAAGCTTTCTTT
>TRBJ1-1|-|-|TRBV5-5
CASSLEGGAEAFF
TGTGCCAGCAGCTTGGAGGGAGGGGCTGAAGCTTTCTTT
>TRBJ2-3|-|-|TRBV12-5
CASGLERTEPNTPSTDTQYF
TGTGCTAGTGGTTTGGAAAGGACAGAGCCAAACACACCTAGCACAGATACGCAGTATTTT
>TRBJ2-7|TRBD1|-|TRBV7-8
CASSFLGTGAYEQYF
TGTGCCAGCAGCTTCCTCGGGACAGGCGCCTACGAGCAGTACTTC
>TRBJ1-6|TRBD1|-|TRBV6-5
CASRRSGQGNRNLHF
TGTGCCAGCAGGAGATCGGGACAGGGAAATCGTAACCTCCACTTT
>TRBJ2-1|-|-|TRBV4-1
CASSPTPQIDEQFF
TGCGCCAGCAGCCCGACCCCACAGATCGATGAGCAGTTCTTC
>TRBJ2-5|TRBD2|-|TRBV14
CASSQDIVAGGKETQYF
TGTGCCAGCAGCCAAGATATCGTAGCGGGAGGTAAAGAGACCCAGTACTTC
>TRBJ2-3|TRBD1|-|TRBV7-2
CASSSRGQGDTQYF
TGTGCCAGCAGCTCGAGGGGACAGGGAGATACGCAGTATTTT
>TRBJ2-1|-|few|TRBV5-1
CASSFGSGSSYNEQFF
TGCGCCAGCAGCTTCGGTAGCGGAAGCTCCTACAATGAGCAGTTCTTC
>TRBJ2-5|TRBD1|once|TRBV5-1
CASSFGQGVRETQYF
TGCGCCAGCAGCTTCGGACAGGGAGTTCGAGAGACCCAGTACTTC
>TRBJ1-2|-|many|TRBV7-9
CASSLGPGRSYGYTF
TGTGCCAGCAGCTTAGGGCCAGGAAGGTCTTATGGCTACACCTTC